Shown below are 24 T cell receptor beta chains from a single sample sequenced in a study of blood T cells in healthy people across ages. For the second PCR, which ran for 7 to 11 cycles, a sample-barcoded 5' primer and a J-beta primer mix were used. TCRdb fed the 5' RACE reads into MiXCR, producing one record per CDR3 protein. The data contain some 700,000 distinct CDR3 sequences, 40% to 45% of them singletons. What was sequenced was blood. These receptors all come from a woman in her fifties or sixties in good health.

This clonotype was counted a single time. The V call is TRBV6-2 or TRBV6-3, the J call TRBJ2-5; D possibly corresponds to TRBD2 (5 bases). The closer fit of TRBJ2-7 to the DNA end suggests the J call may be wrong. Germline-derived CDR1 and CDR2 are MNHEY and SVGEGT. The length of the CDR3 is 15 residues. The CDR3: CASSRGLSGPYEQYF. For the CDR3, the DNA is TGTGCCAGCTCACGAGGGCTGTCAGGACCCTACGAGCAGTACTTC.

The J gene is TRBJ2-7, the V gene TRBV6-2 or TRBV6-3; either TRBD1 or TRBD2 may fit D (5 bases each). V was cut by 6 bases and J by 2 bases, with 20 bases left in between. This CDR3 is built from 16 residues. Germline CDR1 MNHEY, CDR2 SVGEGT. DNA of the CDR3: TGTGCCAGCAGAGCAAACCTGGGACCGAGCACCTACGAGCAGTACTTC. It codes for CASRANLGPSTYEQYF.

The V gene is TRBV7-8, the J gene TRBJ2-3; D remains ambiguous. Looked up from germline, CDR1 is SGHVS and CDR2 is FQNEAQ. V lost 3 bases and J lost 2, with 9 bases in between. This CDR3 comprises 14 residues. In DNA, the CDR3 is TGTGCCAGCAGCTTTATGGACCTCACAGATACGCAGTATTTT. It specifies CASSFMDLTDTQYF.

The rearrangement uses TRBV7-2 and TRBJ2-1; D uncertain. The CDR3 runs 12 residues. Germline V gives CDR1 SGHTA, CDR2 FQGNSA. With 7 bases removed from V and 6 bases from J, the gap between germline ends came to 10 bases. This chain's CDR3 is CASTRWGNEQFF. The DNA of the CDR3 is TGTGCCAGCACTAGGTGGGGCAATGAGCAGTTCTTC. Using reference TRBV7-2 and TRBJ2-1 for the parts outside the CDR3, the full variable domain is GAGVSQSPSNKVTEKGKDVELRCDPISGHTALYWYRQSLGQGLEFLIYFQGNSAPDKSGLPSDRFSAERTGGSVSTLTIQRTQQEDSAVYLCASTRWGNEQFFGPGTRLTVL.

Many counts were recorded for this clonotype. The chain has TRBV7-2 and TRBJ2-1; D is undetermined. Trimming removed 1 base from V and 0 bases from J, with 10 bases in between. Germline CDR1 and CDR2: SGHTA and FQGNSA. This CDR3 is built from 16 residues. The CDR3 protein is CASSLGASSSYNEQFF. In DNA form, the CDR3 reads TGTGCCAGCAGCTTAGGGGCCAGTAGCTCCTACAATGAGCAGTTCTTC.

In DNA, the CDR3 is TGTGCCAGCAGTTGCCAGCGGGGGGACTATCCTTACCAAGAGACCCAGTACTTC. Its translation is CASSCQRGDYPYQETQYF. The rearrangement uses TRBV6-5 and TRBJ2-5, with 9 bases matching TRBD2. In germline, CDR1 is MNHEY, CDR2 SVGAGI. The CDR3 is made up of 18 amino acids. V gave up 4 bases and J gave up 0 bases; unmatched junction bases: 12.

This chain links TRBV3-1 with TRBJ1-4; the match to TRBD1 covers 7 bases. The germline V gene encodes CDR1 LGHDT and CDR2 YNNKEL (reference sequence). The CDR3 sequence is 16 residues long. J gave up 4 bases and V 3 bases, and 8 bases lay outside the gene matches. Here the CDR3 reads CASSHGGQPYNEKLFF. The CDR3 region has the DNA TGTGCCAGCAGCCACGGGGGACAGCCTTATAATGAAAAACTGTTTTTT.

The J gene is TRBJ2-3, the V gene TRBV29-1, with D hard to call. This CDR3 has 12 residues. Trimming shortened V by 7 bases and J by 4 bases, and 12 bases separated the two germline ends. Germline CDR1 is SQVTM and CDR2 is ANQGSEA. CDR3 region: CSAAEPSDTQYF. The CDR3 nucleotides read TGCAGCGCTGCCGAACCCTCAGATACGCAGTATTTT.

As DNA, the CDR3 is TGTGCCAGCAGCCCAGGGGGAGTCGGCTATGGCTACACCTTC. As protein: CASSPGGVGYGYTF. The genes are TRBV7-8 and TRBJ1-2; 7 bases fit TRBD1. The CDR3 runs 14 residues. Losses at the gene ends were 5 bases for V and 4 bases for J; bases not matched to a gene: 7. Germline loops: CDR1 SGHVS, CDR2 FQNEAQ.

The sample holds a few counts of this clonotype. The chain combines TRBV7-2 with TRBJ2-1; maybe TRBD2 (6 bases). CDR3 length: 11 amino acids. Looked up from germline, CDR1 is SGHTA and CDR2 is FQGNSA. V lost 4 bases to trimming and J lost 8 bases, with 6 bases between them. The CDR3 DNA reads as TGTGCCAGCAGCTCTAGCGATGAGCAGTTCTTC. Its protein is CASSSSDEQFF.

With regard to this clonotype: A junction boundary mismatches the germline segment, possibly from a read error. The J gene is TRBJ2-3, the V gene TRBV7-9; TRBD2 agrees at 9 bases. From germline, CDR1 is SEHNR and CDR2 FQNEAQ (reference sequence). CDR3 length: 15 amino acids. As DNA, the CDR3 is TGTGCCAGCAGCGTAGCGGGGGCCCCCACAGATACGCAGTATTTT. Its protein is CASSVAGAPTDTQYF.

In the case of this clonotype: This is likely a read error, given that the CDR3 carries no conserved phenylalanine or tryptophan at its end. The chain couples TRBV29-1 to TRBJ2-1; 7 nucleotides match TRBD2. Germline CDR1 is SQVTM and CDR2 is ANQGSEA. The CDR3 length is 18 residues. With V trimmed by 7 bases and J by 0 bases, 18 bases remained unmatched. The CDR3 region has the DNA TGCAGCGCCCTGCGTGGGCTGGTAGCGGGCGACTCCTACAATGAGCAGTTCTTA. It translates to CSALRGLVAGDSYNEQFL.

This clonotype was counted between two and nine times. The genes are TRBV4-2 and TRBJ2-5; D not resolved. Between the trimmed V and J ends, which lost 0 bases and 4 bases, there was a span of 6 bases. The CDR3 totals 13 residues. Germline-derived CDR1 and CDR2 are LGHNA and YNFKEQ. CDR3 DNA: TGTGCCAGCAGCCAAGACCTCCCAGAGACCCAGTACTTC. Residues: CASSQDLPETQYF.

Many counts were recorded for this clonotype. The chain carries TRBV12-3 or TRBV12-4 and TRBJ2-7; 7 bases are shared with TRBD1. The length of the CDR3 is 14 residues. V lost 6 bases to trimming and J lost 2 bases; unmatched junction nucleotides: 7. The CDR3 DNA is TGTGCCAGCAGCCCCCCGGGACAGCCCTACGAGCAGTACTTC. Encoded protein: CASSPPGQPYEQYF.

V gene TRBV4-2 combines with J gene TRBJ2-6, with D perhaps matching TRBD1 (5 bases). Germline assignment: CDR1 LGHNA and CDR2 YNFKEQ. The length of the CDR3 is 20 residues. V lost 1 base and J lost 1, with 20 bases in between. DNA for the CDR3: TGTGCCAGCAGCCAAGGTCGACGACAGCCCCTTGAATCTGGGGCCAACGTCCTGACTTTC. It codes for CASSQGRRQPLESGANVLTF.

The genes are TRBV11-2 and TRBJ2-7; 10 bases match TRBD2. With 3 bases clipped from V and 6 bases from J, the junction kept 8 bases outside the gene matches. From germline, CDR1 is SGHAT and CDR2 FQNNGV. The CDR3 length is 15 residues. DNA for the CDR3: TGTGCCAGCAGCTTGGTAGCGGGGGGAGGCCGCGAGCAGTACTTC. Its protein product is CASSLVAGGGREQYF. The full variable domain, completed using reference TRBV11-2 and TRBJ2-7, is EAGVAQSPRYKIIEKRQSVAFWCNPISGHATLYWYQQILGQGPKLLIQFQNNGVVDDSQLPKDRFSAERLKGVDSTLKIQPAKLEDSAVYLCASSLVAGGGREQYFGPGTRLTVT.

This clonotype was detected only a few times. The chain couples TRBV27 to TRBJ2-5; possibly TRBD1 or TRBD2 for D (6 bases each). V was clipped by 2 bases and J by 7 bases, with 11 bases between them. This CDR3 has 13 residues. From germline, CDR1 is MNHEY and CDR2 SMNVEV (reference sequence). DNA of the CDR3: TGTGCCAGCAGTTTACTGGGGGGCCGGACCCAGTACTTC. This encodes CASSLLGGRTQYF.

The rearrangement links TRBV5-1 to TRBJ2-3, with 8 bases aligning to TRBD1. V gave up 4 bases and J gave up 8 bases; unmatched junction bases: 15. Germline CDR1 is SGHRS and CDR2 is YFSETQ. This CDR3 spans 16 amino acids. The CDR3: CASSGQGVSDGVTQYF. The CDR3, as DNA: TGCGCCAGCAGCGGACAGGGAGTGTCAGATGGTGTTACGCAGTATTTT.

This rearrangement joins TRBV5-1 to TRBJ1-1, with D tentatively TRBD1 (5 bases). Trimming took 5 bases from V and 2 from J, leaving 7 bases between them. The germline V gene has CDR1 SGHRS and CDR2 YFSETQ. The CDR3 consists of 12 residues. CDR3 residues: CASRGENTEAFF. CDR3 bases: TGCGCCAGCAGGGGGGAAAACACTGAAGCTTTCTTT.

This chain joins TRBV7-8 and TRBJ1-1; no clear D. CDR3 length equals 15 residues. V gave up 1 base and J gave up 4 bases, with 13 bases separating them. Germline assignment: CDR1 SGHVS and CDR2 FQNEAQ. CDR3: CASSLENLYGTEAFF. The CDR3 coding sequence is TGTGCCAGCAGCTTAGAAAACCTTTACGGCACTGAAGCTTTCTTT.

This clonotype has a handful of counts. The chain links TRBV20-1 to TRBJ1-2; 7 nucleotides match TRBD1. V was pared by 4 bases and J by 6 bases, with 5 bases of the junction left unmatched. Germline V gives CDR1 DFQATT, CDR2 SNEGSKA (reference sequence). This CDR3 contains 12 residues. Here the CDR3 DNA reads TGCAGTGCTATTGACAGGGCGGATGGCTACACCTTC. Translating it yields CSAIDRADGYTF.

The rearrangement links TRBV14 to TRBJ2-3; 7 positions agree with TRBD2. Germline CDR1 and CDR2: SGHDN and FVKESK. Losses at the gene ends were 4 bases for V and 2 bases for J; bases not matched to a gene: 9. This CDR3 region has 16 residues. Here the CDR3 reads CASSPVGGVNTDTQYF. The CDR3 bases are TGTGCCAGCAGCCCCGTGGGGGGGGTAAACACAGATACGCAGTATTTT.

J is TRBJ1-1 and V is TRBV20-1, with TRBD1 as a possible D gene (5 bases). CDR3 size: 12 residues. Germline loops: CDR1 DFQATT, CDR2 SNEGSKA (reference sequence). V dropped 5 bases and J dropped 5 bases, with 12 bases sitting between them. CDR3 DNA: TGCAGTGCTTGGGACCCATTGACTGAAGCTTTCTTT. This gives the protein CSAWDPLTEAFF.

The rearrangement joins TRBV20-1 to TRBJ1-5, with 7 bases matching TRBD1. Looked up from germline, CDR1 is DFQATT and CDR2 is SNEGSKA (reference sequence). The V and J ends lost 3 bases and 6 bases, in that order; junction bases with no gene match: 5. The CDR3 is 13 residues long. CDR3 loop: CSARTGFGQPQHF. The CDR3 coding sequence is TGCAGTGCTAGGACAGGGTTTGGTCAGCCCCAGCATTTT.